A single sample gave rise to the 18 T cell receptor beta chains below, sequenced in a study of cytomegalovirus exposure and HLA in healthy donors (dated by TCRdb to 2016 to 2017). Receptors were amplified or captured by the immunoSEQ multiplex PCR assay. For the multiplex PCR, a mixture combining 60 forward primers for TCR Vbeta segments and 13 reverse primers for TCR Jbeta segments was used. TCRdb's version of the immuneACCESS table is confined to in-frame rearrangements and falls short of the full clone set. An unresolved V gene accounts for under half of the shortfall where checked; the remainder is of unknown origin. Within this sample are around 130,000 clones, with about 83% of them counted one time only. The ten largest clonotypes hold roughly 1.2% of the sample. Input material: PBMCs. These receptors were taken from a girl aged 2-10 years in good health and CMV-seronegative.

This chain connects TRBV13 to TRBJ1-3, with D tentatively TRBD1 (5 bases). Germline CDR1 and CDR2: PRHDT and FYEKMQ (reference sequence). Trimming pared 0 bases from V and 0 bases from J, leaving 9 bases between. The CDR3 is 16 amino acids. In nucleotides, the CDR3 is TGTGCCAGCAGCTTAGGGACAGCCAGCTCTGGAAACACCATATATTTT. Amino acid sequence: CASSLGTASSGNTIYF.

V usage is TRBV29-1 and J usage is TRBJ2-7; TRBD1 is a possible D gene (5 bases). CDR1 and CDR2 from the germline V gene are SQVTM and ANQGSEA. The germline V and J ends were trimmed by 5 bases and 6 bases, with 11 bases remaining between them. This CDR3 region has 11 residues. CDR3 in amino acids: CSVQTASEQYF. Here the CDR3 DNA reads TGCAGCGTTCAGACAGCAAGCGAGCAGTACTTC.

Here the CDR3 DNA reads TGCGCCAGCAGCTTGCGGCCCGGGACATATGGAAACGAGCAGTACTTC. It is translated as CASSLRPGTYGNEQYF. The chain employs TRBV5-1 and TRBJ2-7; a possible D gene is TRBD1 (6 bases). Trimming shortened V by 1 base and J by 5 bases, and 19 bases separated the two germline ends. This CDR3 contains 16 residues. Germline-derived CDR1 and CDR2 are SGHRS and YFSETQ.

J is TRBJ2-3 and V is TRBV29-1; 7 nucleotides match TRBD1. The germline V gene encodes CDR1 SQVTM and CDR2 ANQGSEA. The CDR3 totals 13 residues. V shed 7 bases and J 2 bases; nucleotides not matched to a gene: 6. Written as DNA, the CDR3 is TGCAGCGGGGGACAGAGGAACACAGATACGCAGTATTTT. It specifies CSGGQRNTDTQYF.

V gene TRBV29-1 combines with J gene TRBJ2-5; TRBD2 might be the D (6 bases). Trimming took off 7 bases at V and 1 base at J, with 10 bases between the two ends. This CDR3 is built from 12 residues. Germline V lookup: CDR1 SQVTM, CDR2 ANQGSEA. The CDR3 is CSAAGSQETQYF. The DNA of the CDR3 is TGCAGCGCCGCCGGGAGCCAAGAGACCCAGTACTTC.

This clone was picked up a small number of times. The V gene is TRBV21-1, the J gene TRBJ1-4; the D call TRBD1 from the table was never checked on the DNA. TRBV21-1 is an annotated pseudogene. The CDR3 consists of 16 residues. CDR3: CASRPGPDATNEKLFF. CDR3 nucleotides: TGTGCCAGCAGACCAGGGCCCGATGCAACTAATGAAAAACTGTTTTTT.

The genes are TRBV30 and TRBJ2-1, with 10 bases identical to TRBD1. CDR1 and CDR2 (germline): GTSNPN, SVGIG (reference sequence). The CDR3 length is 12 residues. With 5 bases clipped from V and 10 bases from J, the junction kept 5 bases outside the gene matches. This CDR3 is CAWGDRGPEQFF. CDR3 sequence (DNA): TGTGCCTGGGGGGACAGGGGACCAGAGCAGTTCTTC.

V is TRBV6-5 and J is TRBJ1-6; D not certain. Trimming took off 5 bases at V and 7 bases at J, with 15 bases between the two ends. The CDR3 has 15 amino acids. Germline lookup yields CDR1 MNHEY and CDR2 SVGAGI. Written as DNA, the CDR3 is TGTGCCAGCAGTCCCCGACCTAGGATGAATTCACCCCTCCACTTT. Its protein product is CASSPRPRMNSPLHF.

The count of this clone is one. V gene TRBV5-1 combines with J gene TRBJ2-3; D unclear. CDR3 length equals 14 residues. V lost 2 bases and J lost 2, with 9 bases in between. Germline V gene sequence: CDR1 SGHRS, CDR2 YFSETQ. The CDR3 DNA reads as TGCGCCAGCAGCTTTAACAAATTCACAGATACGCAGTATTTT. Translating it yields CASSFNKFTDTQYF. Together with reference TRBV5-1 and TRBJ2-3, the CDR3 gives the full variable domain: KAGVTQTPRYLIKTRGQQVTLSCSPISGHRSVSWYQQTPGQGLQFLFEYFSETQRNKGNFPGRFSGRQFSNSRSEMNVSTLELGDSALYLCASSFNKFTDTQYFGPGTRLTVL.

The J gene is TRBJ2-7, the V gene TRBV10-2; tentative D call: TRBD2 (6 bases). The ends were cut back, 6 bases at V and 0 bases at J, with 6 bases in the middle. CDR1 WSHSY and CDR2 SAAADI come from the germline V gene. The CDR3 totals 12 residues. DNA of the CDR3: TGCGCCAGCAGCGGGGGCTCCTACGAGCAGTACTTC. The encoded protein is CASSGGSYEQYF.

The chain combines TRBV4-1 with TRBJ2-3; possibly TRBD1 for D (6 bases). Germline CDR1 MGHRA, CDR2 YSYEKL. The CDR3 totals 14 residues. V lost 2 bases and J lost 6, with 12 bases in between. The CDR3 is CASSQIQGTDTQYF. Written as DNA, the CDR3 is TGCGCCAGCAGCCAAATCCAGGGGACCGATACGCAGTATTTT.

The gene calls are TRBV27 and TRBJ2-1, with D maybe TRBD2 (5 bases). Germline CDR1 reads MNHEY; CDR2 reads SMNVEV (reference sequence). The CDR3 extends over 11 amino acids. Trimming removed 10 bases at V and 5 bases at J, with 9 bases between. The CDR3 protein is CATRADNEQFF. In nucleotides, the CDR3 is TGTGCCACGAGAGCGGACAATGAGCAGTTCTTC.

This clone has a single count. The chain carries TRBV6-4 and TRBJ2-3, with 10 positions matching TRBD1. J gave up 1 base and V 6 bases, and 7 bases lay outside the gene matches. CDR3 size: 16 residues. From germline, CDR1 is MRHNA and CDR2 SNTAGT. CDR3 sequence (DNA): TGTGCCAGCAGCAAGACCGGGACAGGGGGCACAGATACGCAGTATTTT. It is translated as CASSKTGTGGTDTQYF.

This chain joins TRBV30 and TRBJ1-4; TRBD1 agrees at 7 bases. The germline V gene encodes CDR1 GTSNPN and CDR2 SVGIG (reference sequence). This CDR3 has 15 amino acids. Trimming cost V 2 bases and J 3 bases; bases outside gene matches: 6. This CDR3 reads CAWSLQGRANEKLFF. CDR3 nucleotides: TGTGCCTGGAGTCTACAGGGGAGAGCTAATGAAAAACTGTTTTTT.

The rearrangement links TRBV19 to TRBJ2-7; 7 nucleotides line up with TRBD2. The V segment lost 5 bases and the J segment 3 bases; nucleotides outside the gene matches: 7. This CDR3 contains 14 residues. Germline V gene sequence: CDR1 LNHDA, CDR2 SQIVND (reference sequence). For the CDR3, the DNA is TGTGCCAGTAGTCCAGTTGCGGGAGTCTACGAGCAGTACTTC. Its protein product is CASSPVAGVYEQYF. Filled out from reference TRBV19 and TRBJ2-7, the complete variable domain reads DGGITQSPKYLFRKEGQNVTLSCEQNLNHDAMYWYRQDPGQGLRLIYYSQIVNDFQKGDIAEGYSVSREKKESFPLTVTSAQKNPTAFYLCASSPVAGVYEQYFGPGTRLTVT.

The gene calls are TRBV11-2 and TRBJ1-5; 8 bases fit TRBD1. V lost 4 bases and J lost 2; bases outside the gene matches: 10. The CDR3 length is 17 residues. Germline CDR1 SGHAT, CDR2 FQNNGV. The CDR3 spells CASSSEGTQGGNQPQHF. DNA for the CDR3: TGTGCCAGCAGCTCAGAAGGTACACAGGGGGGCAATCAGCCCCAGCATTTT.

This chain uses TRBV9 with TRBJ2-3; a weak D match, TRBD1 (6 bases). Trimming cost V 3 bases and J 2 bases, with 19 bases left between them. CDR3 size: 17 residues. From germline, CDR1 is SGDLS and CDR2 YYNGEE. The CDR3, as DNA: TGTGCCAGCAGCGCCCGGAGTTTGGGACACGACACAGATACGCAGTATTTT. Encoded protein: CASSARSLGHDTDTQYF.

This clone has a handful of counts. The chain employs TRBV15 and TRBJ1-2; possible D gene TRBD1, 6 bases. V lost 6 bases and J 3 bases, leaving 17 bases between the germline ends. Germline lookup yields CDR1 LNHNV and CDR2 YYDKDF (reference sequence). The CDR3 runs to 15 residues. CDR3 coding DNA: TGTGCCACCAGTAAGGGGCGGGGGGCTGACTATGGCTACACCTTC. Translating gives CATSKGRGADYGYTF.